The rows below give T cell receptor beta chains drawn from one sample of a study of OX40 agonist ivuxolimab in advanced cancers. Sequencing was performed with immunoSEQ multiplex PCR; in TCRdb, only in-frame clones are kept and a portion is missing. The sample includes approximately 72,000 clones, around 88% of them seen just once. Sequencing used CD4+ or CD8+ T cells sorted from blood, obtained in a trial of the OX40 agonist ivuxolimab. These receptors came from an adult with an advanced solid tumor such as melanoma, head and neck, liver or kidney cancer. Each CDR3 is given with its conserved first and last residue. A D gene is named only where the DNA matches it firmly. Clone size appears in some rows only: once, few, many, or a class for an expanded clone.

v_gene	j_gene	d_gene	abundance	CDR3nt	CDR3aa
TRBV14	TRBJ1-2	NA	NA	TGTGCCAGCAGCCAAGCTACCATCGACGGCTACACCTTC	CASSQATIDGYTF
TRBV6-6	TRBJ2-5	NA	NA	TGTGCCAGCAGCCAATCGAACGAAAAAGAGACCCAGTACTTC	CASSQSNEKETQYF
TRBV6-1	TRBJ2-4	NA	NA	TGTGCCAGCAGTGAAAAAGGTTTGAGGTTGGGGGCGAGGGCCAAAAACATTCAGTACTTC	CASSEKGLRLGARAKNIQYF
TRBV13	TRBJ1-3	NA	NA	TGTGCCAGCAGCTTAGGGGGGACGGTGAGCTCTGGAAACACCATATATTTT	CASSLGGTVSSGNTIYF
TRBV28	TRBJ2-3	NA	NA	TGTGCCAGCATCAACTCTGGGGATACGCAGTATTTT	CASINSGDTQYF
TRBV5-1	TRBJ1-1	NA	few	TGCGCCAGCAGCTTGGGCGGGACGAACACTGAAGCTTTCTTT	CASSLGGTNTEAFF
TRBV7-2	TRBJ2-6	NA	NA	TGTGCCAGCAGCTTCCAGGCGGTAGAGTCCGGGGCCAACGTCCTGACTTTC	CASSFQAVESGANVLTF
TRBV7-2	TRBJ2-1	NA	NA	TGTGCCAGCAGCTTAGAGTTCTCCTACAATGAGCAGTTCTTC	CASSLEFSYNEQFF
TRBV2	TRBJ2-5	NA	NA	TGTGCCAGCACCGGACAGCCATTCCAAGAGACCCAGTACTTC	CASTGQPFQETQYF
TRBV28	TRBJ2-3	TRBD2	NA	TGTGCCAGCATACGAGCGGGGGCTCCTAGCACAGATACGCAGTATTTT	CASIRAGAPSTDTQYF
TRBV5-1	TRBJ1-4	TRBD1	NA	TGCGCCAGCAGCGGAACCGGGACAGTTAATGAAAAACTGTTTTTT	CASSGTGTVNEKLFF
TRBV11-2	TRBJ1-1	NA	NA	TGTGCCAGCAGTCTAGGGTTGGACACTGAAGCTTTCTTT	CASSLGLDTEAFF
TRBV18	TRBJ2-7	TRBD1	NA	TGTGCCAGCTCACTAACAGGACAGGGCTCCTACGAGCAGTACTTC	CASSLTGQGSYEQYF
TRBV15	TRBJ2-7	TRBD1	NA	TGTGCCACCAGCAAGGGACAGTCAACCTACGAGCAGTACTTC	CATSKGQSTYEQYF
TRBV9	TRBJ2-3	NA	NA	TGTGCCAGCAGCGCAGACGGAGATACGCAGTATTTT	CASSADGDTQYF
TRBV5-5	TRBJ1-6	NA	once	TGTGCCAGCAGCTTGATTCTGGGTGTAGTTTCACCCCTCCACTTT	CASSLILGVVSPLHF
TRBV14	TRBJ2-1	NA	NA	TGTGCCAGCAGGCCTTGGGGGCCCCTAACCTACAATGAGCAGTTCTTC	CASRPWGPLTYNEQFF
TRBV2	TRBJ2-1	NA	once	TGTGCCAGCAGTGAACGGACAGCCTCCTACAATGAGCAGTTCTTC	CASSERTASYNEQFF
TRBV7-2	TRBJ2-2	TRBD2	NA	TGTGCCAGCAGCTTACTTAGCGGGAGGGCAACCGGGGAGCTGTTTTTT	CASSLLSGRATGELFF
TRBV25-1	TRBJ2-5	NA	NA	TGTGCCAGCAGTGAATGGGGCGGAATAACGTACCAAGAGACCCAGTACTTC	CASSEWGGITYQETQYF
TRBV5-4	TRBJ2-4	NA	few	TGTGCCAGCAGCTTGCAGGGAGATATGGTAAACATTCAGTACTTC	CASSLQGDMVNIQYF
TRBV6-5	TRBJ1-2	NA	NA	TGTGCCAGCAGTTATGACGTTAACTATGGCTACACCTTC	CASSYDVNYGYTF
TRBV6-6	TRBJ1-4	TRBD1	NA	TGTGCCAGCAGTTCGCGACAGGGAGTGGATGAAAAACTGTTTTTT	CASSSRQGVDEKLFF
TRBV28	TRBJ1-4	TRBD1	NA	TGTGCCAGCAGCAACAGGGGCGGGGATGAAAAACTGTTTTTT	CASSNRGGDEKLFF
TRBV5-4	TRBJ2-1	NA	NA	TGTGCCAGCCGGCAGCAGAGCTCCTACAATGAGCAGTTCTTC	CASRQQSSYNEQFF
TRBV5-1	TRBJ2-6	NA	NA	TGCGCCAGCAGCTTGTACGGCAGGGTTTCTTCTGGGGCCAACGTCCTGACTTTC	CASSLYGRVSSGANVLTF
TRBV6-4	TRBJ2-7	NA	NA	TGTGCCAGCAGGCGTGAGGCCTCAAGGGGTTACGAGCAGTACTTC	CASRREASRGYEQYF
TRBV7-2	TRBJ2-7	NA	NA	TGTGCCAGCAGCTCCGGCGCTGCGCCCGAGCAGTACTTC	CASSSGAAPEQYF
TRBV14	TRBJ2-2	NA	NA	TGTGCCAGCAGCCAAGTAGTGCGCAGTGGCGGGGAGCTGTTTTTT	CASSQVVRSGGELFF
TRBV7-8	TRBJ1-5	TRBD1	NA	TGTGCCAGCAGCTCGGGGGGACAGTACCCCAATCAGCCCCAGCATTTT	CASSSGGQYPNQPQHF
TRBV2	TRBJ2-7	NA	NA	TGTGCCAGCCAGAGGGGGAGCTACGAGCAGTACTTC	CASQRGSYEQYF
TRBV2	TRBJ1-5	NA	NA	TGTGCCAGCAGTGTAGGTCAGCTCAATCAGCCCCAGCATTTT	CASSVGQLNQPQHF
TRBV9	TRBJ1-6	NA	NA	TGTGCCAGCAACCCGGCCGGGAACAATAATTCACCCCTCCACTTT	CASNPAGNNNSPLHF
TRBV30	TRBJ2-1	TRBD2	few	TGTGCCTGGAGTATAGCGGGAGGGCCGCGGAATGAGCAGTTCTTC	CAWSIAGGPRNEQFF
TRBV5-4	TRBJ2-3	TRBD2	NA	TGTGCCAGCAGCTGGATAGCGGGAGGGCCGCCAGATACGCAGTATTTT	CASSWIAGGPPDTQYF
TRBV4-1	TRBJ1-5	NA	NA	TGCGCCAGCAGCCAACGTACGGTGGGGACCAATCAGCCCCAGCATTTT	CASSQRTVGTNQPQHF
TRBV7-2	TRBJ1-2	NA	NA	TGTGCCAGCAGCTTACCTGAAGGGGATGGCTACACCTTC	CASSLPEGDGYTF
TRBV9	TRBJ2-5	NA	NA	TGTGCCAGCAGCGTAACCGGGGAAGAGACCCAGTACTTC	CASSVTGEETQYF
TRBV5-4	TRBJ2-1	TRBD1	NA	TGTGCCAGCAGCTTAAGACAGGGACGCTCCTACAATGAGCAGTTCTTC	CASSLRQGRSYNEQFF